This T cell receptor beta chain appears in the sequencing data of a study of T cell responses to AZD1222 COVID-19 vaccine. Study-level points and caveats: The CD4 TCRs associated with vaccination extended across spike and predominated at 160-218 and 743-854. Seropositive status at baseline applied to only a handful of AZD1222 recipients. Clonal diversity was possibly underestimated; the donors were predominantly white British and more often female. Repertoire sampling was restricted to post-peak T cell response timepoints.

To note about this clone: Antigen: not known.

There are 12 residues in the CDR3. V lost 4 bases and J lost 7, with 5 bases in between. Using immunoSEQ multiplex PCR, the repertoire was profiled, and TCRdb retains in-frame clones only, with some absent. This sample has 150,000 to 200,000 clones, with 88% found just once. The TCR comes from an adult who received the AZD1222 COVID-19 vaccine. This sequence joins TRBV23-1 and TRBJ1-6; no clear D gene. TRBV23-1 is an ORF, and what it does is uncertain. The sample in question was peripheral blood, obtained 28 days after the second AZD1222 dose. The chain's CDR3 is CASSLGNSPLHF. The CDR3 nucleotides are TGCGCCAGCAGTCTGGGAAATTCACCCCTCCACTTT.